Below, 6 T cell receptor beta chains from the same sample are listed, as sequenced in a study of blood T cell repertoires in COVID-19. Some clones are missing from TCRdb's copy, which holds only in-frame ones; the method was immunoSEQ multiplex PCR. The top ten clones hold more than 7.5% of a sample with fewer than 350,000 clones, approximately 86% of them seen once. The material sequenced was peripheral blood. These receptors came from a young man with COVID-19, enrolled during active disease.

The rearrangement uses TRBV7-9 and TRBJ2-2; TRBD2 is a possible D gene (5 bases). Germline V gene sequence: CDR1 SEHNR, CDR2 FQNEAQ (reference sequence). The CDR3 has 12 amino acids. Trimming cost V 5 bases and J 6 bases, with 7 bases left between them. CDR3 sequence (DNA): TGTGCCAGCAGCGCGGGTCCCGGGGAGCTGTTTTTT. The encoded protein is CASSAGPGELFF. Combining the CDR3 with reference TRBV7-9 and TRBJ2-2 gives the whole variable domain DTGVSQNPRHKITKRGQNVTFRCDPISEHNRLYWYRQTLGQGPEFLTYFQNEAQLEKSRLLSDRFSAERPKGSFSTLEIQRTEQGDSAMYLCASSAGPGELFFGEGSRLTVL.

The rearrangement joins TRBV5-6 to TRBJ2-5, with 10 bases matching TRBD1. V shed 3 bases and J 5 bases; nucleotides not matched to a gene: 10. Germline-derived CDR1 and CDR2 are SGHDT and YYEEEE. The CDR3 consists of 16 residues. DNA for the CDR3: TGTGCCAGCAGCTGGGGTTCCGGGACAGGGGCCGAGACCCAGTACTTC. Translated: CASSWGSGTGAETQYF.

The V gene is TRBV5-1, the J gene TRBJ2-7, with TRBD1 as a possible D gene (6 bases). The V end lost 4 bases, the J end lost 9 bases, and 20 bases lay between the germline ends. The CDR3 length is 14 residues. CDR1 is SGHRS, CDR2 YFSETQ, per germline. The CDR3 sequence is CASSPTGQPEGQYF. The DNA for the CDR3 is TGCGCCAGCAGCCCGACCGGACAGCCCGAGGGGCAGTACTTC.

This clone was detected ten times or more. V and J are TRBV7-8 and TRBJ2-3; 7 bases match TRBD1. Germline lookup yields CDR1 SGHVS and CDR2 FQNEAQ. This CDR3 contains 15 residues. With V trimmed by 6 bases and J by 2 bases, 8 bases remained unmatched. This chain's CDR3 is CASRRDRAPTDTQYF. The CDR3 DNA follows: TGTGCCAGCAGACGCGACAGGGCGCCCACAGATACGCAGTATTTT.

This clone appeared once. CDR3 nucleotide sequence: TGCGCCAGCAGCCTCCCGTGGACAGGGAACAATGAGCAGTTCTTC. Translating gives CASSLPWTGNNEQFF. The chain has TRBV4-1 and TRBJ2-1; 8 bases match TRBD1. Germline CDR1 reads MGHRA; CDR2 reads YSYEKL. Trimming removed 4 bases from V and 5 bases from J; junction bases left unmatched: 7. This CDR3 spans 15 amino acids.

The V call is TRBV27, the J call TRBJ1-1, with TRBD1 matching over 8 bases. The CDR3 is 15 residues long. Germline assignment: CDR1 MNHEY and CDR2 SMNVEV (reference sequence). V was pared by 0 bases and J by 5 bases, with 5 bases of the junction left unmatched. CDR3 region: CASSLSPGGGTEAFF. CDR3 bases: TGTGCCAGCAGTTTATCTCCAGGGGGCGGAACTGAAGCTTTCTTT.